The rows below give T cell receptor beta chains drawn from one sample of a study of siplizumab effects on memory and regulatory T cells. Using immunoSEQ multiplex PCR, the repertoire was profiled, and TCRdb retains in-frame clones only, with some absent. The profile shows roughly 100,000 clones, 85% to 95% of them singletons. The material sequenced was CD4+ T cells sorted from blood. Receptors originate from a human donor in good health. CDR3s leave out the opening cysteine and the closing phenylalanine or tryptophan. The order of the fields is J gene, clone size, V gene, CDR3 protein. The listing skips clone size in some rows; elsewhere it reads once, few, many or a size class.

TRBJ2-5 | . | TRBV13 | ASSLGGLRLRQETQY
TRBJ2-7 | once | TRBV13 | ASSWAGQGREQY
TRBJ2-7 | . | TRBV4-2 | ASSQVGSTYEQY
TRBJ1-1 | . | TRBV20-1 | SARGPSEAF
TRBJ1-5 | . | TRBV27 | ASSPWTGVGQPQH
TRBJ2-1 | . | TRBV7-3 | ASSLIGAGDEQF
TRBJ1-5 | . | TRBV4-3 | ASSQVEWRGESNQPQH
TRBJ1-6 | . | TRBV15 | ATSREPGRRYNSPLH
TRBJ2-7 | . | TRBV5-4 | ASSLDGRTSGTGEQY
TRBJ1-1 | . | TRBV5-4 | ASRHWTDNTEAF
TRBJ1-3 | few | TRBV4-1 | ASSQVVSGHSSGNTIY
TRBJ2-1 | . | TRBV2 | ASSPLAGGYNEQF
TRBJ1-5 | . | TRBV27 | ASRDTGGRSNQPQH
TRBJ2-2 | . | TRBV27 | ASSGTPANTGELF
TRBJ2-3 | . | TRBV6-5 | ATGADTQY
TRBJ2-2 | once | TRBV7-3 | ASSLKTGVSTGELF
TRBJ2-3 | . | TRBV10-2 | ASSESERGVTDTQY
TRBJ2-5 | . | TRBV7-2 | ASSLGLPSGREETQY
TRBJ1-1 | . | TRBV4-1 | ASSQQQGGATEAF
TRBJ2-7 | . | TRBV19 | ASSTYSGKPTYEQY
TRBJ1-5 | . | TRBV25-1 | ASSDAGDQPQH
TRBJ1-1 | . | TRBV4-1 | ASSQIGREMNTEAF
TRBJ1-2 | . | TRBV30 | AGGQGDNYGYT
TRBJ2-1 | . | TRBV10-3 | AIRAGGGNEQF